One T cell receptor beta chain is described in this entry. The CDR3 spans 13 residues. Germline loops: CDR1 SGHRS, CDR2 YFSETQ. The J segment lost 10 bases and the V segment lost 4 bases, leaving 7 bases of the junction unmatched. This sample is part of a study of shared clonotypes between healthy human individuals. Here immunoSEQ multiplex PCR was the method, and the copy in TCRdb shows in-frame clones only, minus some. Of over a million clones listed, roughly 74% are singletons. The sequencing input was memory CD4+ T cells from PBMCs. The subset: CD45RA-negative fraction. The sequence derives from a man aged 18 to 30 in good health. Some clones in this sample may be carry-over from other donors' samples. V is TRBV5-1 and J is TRBJ2-7, with 11 nucleotides matching TRBD1. The CDR3 spells CASSQEDRGHQYF. For the CDR3, the DNA is TGCGCCAGCAGCCAGGAGGACAGGGGGCATCAGTACTTC.